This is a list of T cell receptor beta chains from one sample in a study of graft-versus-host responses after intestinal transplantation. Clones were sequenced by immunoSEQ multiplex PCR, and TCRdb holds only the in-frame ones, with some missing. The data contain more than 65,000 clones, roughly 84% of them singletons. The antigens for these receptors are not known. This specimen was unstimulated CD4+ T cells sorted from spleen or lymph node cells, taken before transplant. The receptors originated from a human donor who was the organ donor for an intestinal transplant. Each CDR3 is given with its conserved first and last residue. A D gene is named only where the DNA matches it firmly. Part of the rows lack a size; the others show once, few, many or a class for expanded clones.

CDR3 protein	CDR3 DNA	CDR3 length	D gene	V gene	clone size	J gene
CASSPSRQGTGELFF	TGTGCCAGCTCACCATCGCGGCAGGGTACCGGGGAGCTGTTTTTT	15	.	TRBV18	.	TRBJ2-2
CASSPERSSGNTIYF	TGTGCCAGCAGCCCCGAGCGCAGCTCTGGAAACACCATATATTTT	15	.	TRBV7-2	once	TRBJ1-3
CASSLARTRWYF	TGTGCCAGCAGTTTAGCAAGGACTAGGTGGTATTTT	12	TRBD2	TRBV28	.	TRBJ2-3
CASSLGQGNNQPQHF	TGCGCCAGCAGCTTGGGCCAGGGCAATAATCAGCCCCAGCATTTT	15	.	TRBV5-1	.	TRBJ1-5
CASVSSGNTIYF	TGTGCCAGCGTGAGCTCTGGAAACACCATATATTTT	12	.	TRBV28	.	TRBJ1-3
CSVLPVGAVQETQYF	TGCAGCGTACTCCCAGTTGGAGCGGTCCAAGAGACCCAGTACTTC	15	.	TRBV29-1	.	TRBJ2-5
CASSFRQGAPTGELFF	TGTGCCAGCAGCTTCCGACAGGGAGCCCCGACCGGGGAGCTGTTTTTT	16	TRBD1	TRBV11-2	once	TRBJ2-2
CASSQETGTGRAGELFF	TGTGCCAGCAGCCAGGAAACCGGGACAGGGAGGGCCGGGGAGCTGTTTTTT	17	TRBD1	TRBV4-2	.	TRBJ2-2
CASSLTSAQGNEQFF	TGTGCCAGCAGCTTAACTAGCGCCCAAGGCAATGAGCAGTTCTTC	15	TRBD2	TRBV11-3	.	TRBJ2-1
CASSQDPWGVRRNEQFF	TGTGCCAGCAGCCAAGATCCTTGGGGGGTACGTAGGAATGAGCAGTTCTTC	17	.	TRBV14	.	TRBJ2-1
CASSESNGYTF	TGTGCCAGCAGTGAGAGTAATGGCTACACCTTC	11	.	TRBV2	once	TRBJ1-2
CASSRAGAPYNEQFF	TGCGCCAGCAGCCGGGCAGGGGCCCCCTACAATGAGCAGTTCTTC	15	.	TRBV5-1	.	TRBJ2-1
CASSQDGTRGNRGGNYGYTF	TGCGCCAGCAGCCAAGATGGGACGCGGGGGAACCGGGGCGGTAACTATGGCTACACCTTC	20	.	TRBV4-1	few	TRBJ1-2
CASSRQGPGNGNTIYF	TGTGCCAGCAGCCGACAGGGCCCAGGGAATGGAAACACCATATATTTT	16	TRBD1	TRBV7-9	.	TRBJ1-3
CASSLVGGQSSYNEQFF	TGTGCCAGCAGCTTAGTAGGCGGGCAGAGCTCCTACAATGAGCAGTTCTTC	17	.	TRBV7-9	.	TRBJ2-1
CASGQVIAGANVLTF	TGTGCCAGTGGACAGGTTATAGCTGGGGCCAACGTCCTGACTTTC	15	TRBD1	TRBV19	.	TRBJ2-6
CASRSGTGTNSPLHF	TGTGCCAGCAGATCCGGGACAGGGACTAATTCACCCCTCCACTTT	15	TRBD1	TRBV7-2	.	TRBJ1-6
CASSPYRVSTDTQYF	TGTGCCAGCAGCCCTTACAGGGTTAGCACAGATACGCAGTATTTT	15	.	TRBV11-1	.	TRBJ2-3
CASRMGGGATEQFF	TGTGCCAGCAGGATGGGCGGGGGGGCCACTGAGCAGTTCTTC	14	TRBD2	TRBV4-2	.	TRBJ2-1
CASSDEGEQFF	TGTGCCAGCAGTGACGAGGGTGAGCAGTTCTTC	11	.	TRBV6-4	.	TRBJ2-1